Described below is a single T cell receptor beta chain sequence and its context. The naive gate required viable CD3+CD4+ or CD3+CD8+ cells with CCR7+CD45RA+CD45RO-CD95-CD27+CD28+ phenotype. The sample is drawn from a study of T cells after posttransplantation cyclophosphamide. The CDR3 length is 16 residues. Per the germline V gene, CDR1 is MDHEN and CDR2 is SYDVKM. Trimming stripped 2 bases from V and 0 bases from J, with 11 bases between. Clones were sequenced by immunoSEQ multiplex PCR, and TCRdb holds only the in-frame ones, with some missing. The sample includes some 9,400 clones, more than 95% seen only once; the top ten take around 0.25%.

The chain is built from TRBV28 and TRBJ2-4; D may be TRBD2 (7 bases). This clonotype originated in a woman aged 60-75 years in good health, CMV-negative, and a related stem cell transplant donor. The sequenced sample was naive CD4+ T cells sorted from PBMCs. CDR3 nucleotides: TGTGCCAGCAGTTTAGGGGGGGGCCTAGCCAAAAACATTCAGTACTTC. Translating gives CASSLGGGLAKNIQYF.